These 18 T cell receptor beta chains were all obtained from the same sample, sequenced in a study of blood T cell repertoires in COVID-19. Generated by immunoSEQ multiplex PCR, the TCRdb table keeps only in-frame clones and is missing some. This sample yields 200,000 to 250,000 clones, of which over 75% are seen a single time; approximately 3.7% belongs to the top ten. Source material: PBMCs or T cells enriched from blood (not recorded which). These TCRs come from a woman in her thirties who had been exposed to COVID-19.

The CDR3 DNA follows: TGTGCCAGCAGCTTAGGACTAGTTCCCGCCAAAAACATTCAGTACTTC. Translated, it gives CASSLGLVPAKNIQYF. This sequence joins TRBV13 and TRBJ2-4; D possibly corresponds to TRBD2 (5 bases). Germline values: CDR1 PRHDT, CDR2 FYEKMQ (reference sequence). The length of the CDR3 is 16 residues. V dropped 0 bases and J dropped 1 base, with 10 bases sitting between them.

This clone was observed once. V usage is TRBV5-6 and J usage is TRBJ2-1; the match to TRBD2 covers 9 bases. The CDR3 has 17 residues. J was trimmed by 2 bases and V by 0 bases; bases with no gene match: 6. Looked up from germline, CDR1 is SGHDT and CDR2 is YYEEEE. The CDR3 bases are TGTGCCAGCAGCTTGGCTCTAGCGGGAAGGGCCTACAATGAGCAGTTCTTC. As protein: CASSLALAGRAYNEQFF.

This clone was seen just once. This sequence joins TRBV19 and TRBJ1-2, with D tentatively TRBD1 (6 bases). CDR1 is LNHDA and CDR2 is SQIVND in the germline V gene (reference sequence). This CDR3 region has 14 residues. V was cut by 3 bases and J by 4 bases, with 12 bases left in between. DNA of the CDR3: TGTGCCAGTAGTATCGCCAGGGGTGGCTATGGCTACACCTTC. Protein sequence: CASSIARGGYGYTF.

The rearrangement links TRBV9 to TRBJ2-3; D remains unclear. The germline gives CDR1 SGDLS, CDR2 YYNGEE. V was clipped by 0 bases and J by 2 bases, with 19 bases between them. The CDR3 has 18 residues. The CDR3 nucleotides are TGTGCCAGCAGCGTAGAGACGAGCACCAGGTCTTACACAGATACGCAGTATTTT. Translated: CASSVETSTRSYTDTQYF.

CDR3 in DNA: TGTGCCAGCAGCCAAGGAGTCAGGATTAGGGGCCCCGGGGAGCTGTTTTTT. Translated: CASSQGVRIRGPGELFF. The chain couples TRBV3-1 (or the pseudogene TRBV3-2) to TRBJ2-2, with D possibly TRBD1 on 5 matching bases. The germline V gene encodes CDR1 LGHDT and CDR2 YNNKEL (reference sequence). Trimming shortened V by 1 base and J by 6 bases, and 18 bases separated the two germline ends. The CDR3 length is 17 residues.

The rearrangement uses TRBV12-5 and TRBJ1-1; TRBD1 matches 9 bases. The CDR3 sequence is 15 residues long. Germline-derived CDR1 and CDR2 are LGHNT and FRNRAP. V trimming: 3 bases; J trimming: 4 bases; junction bases outside the gene matches: 6. CDR3 in amino acids: CASGFNRGLGTEAFF. CDR3 DNA sequence: TGTGCTAGTGGTTTTAACAGGGGGCTTGGCACTGAAGCTTTCTTT.

The V call is TRBV30, the J call TRBJ2-7, with unresolved D. CDR1 and CDR2 (germline): GTSNPN, SVGIG (reference sequence). The CDR3 has 16 residues. Trimming cost V 0 bases and J 0 bases, with 15 bases left between them. The CDR3: CAWSVRYLKISYEQYF. CDR3 in DNA: TGTGCCTGGAGTGTACGGTATCTTAAAATCTCCTACGAGCAGTACTTC.

This clone has just a few counts. The chain links TRBV15 to TRBJ2-2, with D possibly being TRBD1 (5 bases). CDR3 length: 13 residues. Germline V gene lookup returns CDR1 LNHNV and CDR2 YYDKDF (reference sequence). The ends were cut back, 5 bases at V and 8 bases at J, with 12 bases in the middle. CDR3 loop: CATSVDNSGELFF. CDR3 DNA: TGTGCCACCAGCGTGGACAACTCTGGGGAGCTGTTTTTT.

The J gene is TRBJ1-1, the V gene TRBV6-1; perhaps TRBD1 as D (5 bases). The CDR3 is made up of 16 amino acids. Germline V gives CDR1 MNHNS, CDR2 SASEGT. V lost 4 bases and J lost 0, with 15 bases in between. The CDR3 region is CASSVGLPPVNTEAFF. As DNA, the CDR3 is TGTGCCAGCAGTGTGGGACTGCCCCCAGTGAACACTGAAGCTTTCTTT.

This chain joins TRBV24-1 and TRBJ2-1; TRBD1 agrees at 7 bases. The germline V gene encodes CDR1 KGHDR and CDR2 SFDVKD. The trim removed 3 bases at V and 8 bases at J, leaving 9 bases unmatched. This CDR3 is built from 15 residues. CDR3 loop: CATSDPRQGKDEQFF. CDR3 nucleotide sequence: TGTGCCACCAGTGATCCAAGACAGGGCAAGGATGAGCAGTTCTTC.

In its sample, this clone was seen a few times. This chain links TRBV21-1 with TRBJ1-5; TRBD1 reflects the table's D call only, with no check against the DNA. TRBV21-1 is deemed a pseudogene. The CDR3 has 11 amino acids. The CDR3 loop reads CASTVIQPQHF. CDR3 DNA sequence: TGTGCCAGCACAGTTATTCAGCCCCAGCATTTT.

The chain employs TRBV2 and TRBJ1-1, with 9 bases lining up with TRBD1. This CDR3 region has 15 residues. Per germline, CDR1 SNHLY and CDR2 FYNNEI. The J segment lost 6 bases and the V segment lost 6 bases, leaving 11 bases of the junction unmatched. The CDR3 reads CASSGLNRGLAEAFF. The CDR3 nucleotides read TGTGCCAGCAGCGGCTTGAACAGGGGGCTCGCTGAAGCTTTCTTT.

The rearrangement uses TRBV10-3 and TRBJ1-2, with no clear D. The CDR3 is 13 residues long. Per germline, CDR1 ENHRY and CDR2 SYGVKD. V lost 2 bases and J 2 bases, leaving 6 bases between the germline ends. This chain's CDR3 is CAISERENYGYTF. The DNA of the CDR3 is TGTGCCATCAGTGAGCGAGAAAACTATGGCTACACCTTC.

The chain couples TRBV6-5 to TRBJ1-1; TRBD1 is a possible D gene (5 bases). CDR1 is MNHEY, CDR2 SVGAGI, per germline. The V end lost 8 bases, the J end lost 7 bases, and 14 bases lay between the germline ends. CDR3 length equals 12 residues. The CDR3 region has the DNA TGTGCCAGCCAGGCAGGCAGGGATGAAGCTTTCTTT. It is translated as CASQAGRDEAFF.

This clone was detected many times. The rearrangement joins TRBV30 to TRBJ1-3; unclear D gene. CDR1 and CDR2 (germline): GTSNPN, SVGIG (reference sequence). This CDR3 region has 13 residues. Trimming cost V 0 bases and J 4 bases, with 7 bases left between them. CDR3 bases: TGTGCCTGGAGTGTACAGAAAGGAAACACCATATATTTT. It yields the protein CAWSVQKGNTIYF.

The CDR3 is CASSVAGGDEQYF. The DNA of the CDR3 is TGTGCCAGCAGCGTAGCGGGAGGAGACGAGCAGTACTTC. The chain couples TRBV9 to TRBJ2-7; 7 nucleotides line up with TRBD2. With V trimmed by 0 bases and J by 5 bases, 2 bases remained unmatched. The CDR3 spans 13 residues. Germline values: CDR1 SGDLS, CDR2 YYNGEE.

This rearrangement joins TRBV6-5 to TRBJ1-5; no clear D. Germline loops: CDR1 MNHEY, CDR2 SVGAGI. V was cut by 0 bases and J by 2 bases, with 8 bases left in between. The CDR3 is 15 amino acids. The CDR3 reads CASSYSMSGNQPQHF. CDR3 bases: TGTGCCAGCAGTTACTCGATGAGTGGCAATCAGCCCCAGCATTTT.

The gene calls are TRBV3-1 (or the pseudogene TRBV3-2) and TRBJ2-3; D is perhaps TRBD2 (5 bases). V lost 4 bases, J lost 0 bases, and 8 bases lay in between. Germline V CDR1 and CDR2: LGHDT, YNNKEL (reference sequence). The CDR3 is 14 residues long. This chain's CDR3 is CASSLEGSTDTQYF. In DNA, the CDR3 is TGTGCCAGCAGCCTAGAGGGCAGCACAGATACGCAGTATTTT.